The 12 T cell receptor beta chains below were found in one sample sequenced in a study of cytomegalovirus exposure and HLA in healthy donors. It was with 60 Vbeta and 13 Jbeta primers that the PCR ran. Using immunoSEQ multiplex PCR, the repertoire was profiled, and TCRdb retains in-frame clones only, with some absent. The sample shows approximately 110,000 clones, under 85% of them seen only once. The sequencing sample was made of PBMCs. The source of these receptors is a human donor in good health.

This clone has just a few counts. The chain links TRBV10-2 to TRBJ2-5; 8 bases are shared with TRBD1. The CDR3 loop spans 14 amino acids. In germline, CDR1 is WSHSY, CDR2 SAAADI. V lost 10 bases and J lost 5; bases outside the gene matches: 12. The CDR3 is CATRTGRMGETQYF. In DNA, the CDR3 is TGCGCCACCCGGACAGGGAGGATGGGCGAGACCCAGTACTTC.

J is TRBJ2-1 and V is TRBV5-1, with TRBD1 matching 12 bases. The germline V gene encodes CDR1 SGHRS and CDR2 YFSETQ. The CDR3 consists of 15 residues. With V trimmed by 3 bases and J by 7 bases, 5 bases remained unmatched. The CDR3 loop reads CASSSGQGAGNEQFF. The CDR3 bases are TGCGCCAGCAGCTCGGGACAGGGGGCCGGGAATGAGCAGTTCTTC.

The CDR3, as DNA: TGTGCCAGCAGTTCCGGACAGGGACGGGGCACTGAAGCTTTCTTT. Translated: CASSSGQGRGTEAFF. J is TRBJ1-1 and V is TRBV27, with 8 bases that match TRBD1. With 4 bases clipped from V and 4 bases from J, the junction kept 8 bases outside the gene matches. This CDR3 spans 15 amino acids. Germline CDR1 reads MNHEY; CDR2 reads SMNVEV (reference sequence).

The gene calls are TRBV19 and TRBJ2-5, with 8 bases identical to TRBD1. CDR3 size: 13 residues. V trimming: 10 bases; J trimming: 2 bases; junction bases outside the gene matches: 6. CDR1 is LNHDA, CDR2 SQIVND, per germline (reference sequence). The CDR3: CATRDRRQETQYF. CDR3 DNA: TGTGCCACCCGGGACAGGCGACAAGAGACCCAGTACTTC.

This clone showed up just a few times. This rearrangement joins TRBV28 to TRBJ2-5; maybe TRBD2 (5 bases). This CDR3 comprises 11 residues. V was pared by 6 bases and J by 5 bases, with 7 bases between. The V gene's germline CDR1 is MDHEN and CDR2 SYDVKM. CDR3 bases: TGTGCCAGCAGCCGGAGGGAGACCCAGTACTTC. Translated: CASSRRETQYF.

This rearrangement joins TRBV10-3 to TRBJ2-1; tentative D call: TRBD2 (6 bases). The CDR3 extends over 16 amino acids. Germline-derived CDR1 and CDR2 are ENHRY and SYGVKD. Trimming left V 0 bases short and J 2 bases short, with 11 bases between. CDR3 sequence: CAISESVGGPYNEQFF. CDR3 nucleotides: TGTGCCATCAGTGAGTCAGTGGGAGGACCCTACAATGAGCAGTTCTTC.

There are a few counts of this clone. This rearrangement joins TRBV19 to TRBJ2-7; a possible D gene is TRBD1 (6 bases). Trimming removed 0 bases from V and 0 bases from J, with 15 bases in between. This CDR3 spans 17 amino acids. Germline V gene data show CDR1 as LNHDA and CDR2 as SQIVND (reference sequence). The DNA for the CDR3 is TGTGCCAGTAGTATAGATTTGGGTAGGGGGACCTCCTACGAGCAGTACTTC. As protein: CASSIDLGRGTSYEQYF.

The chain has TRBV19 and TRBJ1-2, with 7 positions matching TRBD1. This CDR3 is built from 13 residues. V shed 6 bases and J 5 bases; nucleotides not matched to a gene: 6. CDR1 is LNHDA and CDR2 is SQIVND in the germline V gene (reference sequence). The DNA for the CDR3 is TGTGCCAGTAGCGAAGGGGACAGTTATGGCTACACCTTC. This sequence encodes CASSEGDSYGYTF.

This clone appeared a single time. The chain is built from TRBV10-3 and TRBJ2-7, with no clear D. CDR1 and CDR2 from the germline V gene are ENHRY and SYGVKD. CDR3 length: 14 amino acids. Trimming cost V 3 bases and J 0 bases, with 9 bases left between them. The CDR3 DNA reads TGTGCCATCAGTGATTTGGCCAGCTCCTACGAGCAGTACTTC. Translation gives CAISDLASSYEQYF.

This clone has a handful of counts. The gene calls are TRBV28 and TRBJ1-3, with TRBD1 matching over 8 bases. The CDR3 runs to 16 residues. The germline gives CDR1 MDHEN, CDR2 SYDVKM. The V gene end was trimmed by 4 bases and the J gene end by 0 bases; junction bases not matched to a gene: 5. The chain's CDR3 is CASSSRTGLSGNTIYF. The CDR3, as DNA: TGTGCCAGCAGTTCCCGGACAGGGCTCTCTGGAAACACCATATATTTT.

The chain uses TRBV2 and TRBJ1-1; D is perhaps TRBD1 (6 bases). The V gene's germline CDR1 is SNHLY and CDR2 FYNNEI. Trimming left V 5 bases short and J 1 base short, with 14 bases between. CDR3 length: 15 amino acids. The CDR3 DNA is TGTGCCAGCAGTTGGGCAGGGGTGGGGAACACTGAAGCTTTCTTT. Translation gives CASSWAGVGNTEAFF.

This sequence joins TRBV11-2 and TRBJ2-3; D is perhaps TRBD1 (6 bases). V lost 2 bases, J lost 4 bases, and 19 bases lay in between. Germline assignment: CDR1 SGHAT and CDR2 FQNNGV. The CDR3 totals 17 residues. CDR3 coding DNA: TGTGCCAGCAGCTTAAACCCCAGGCGGGCAGGGGCAGATACGCAGTATTTT. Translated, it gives CASSLNPRRAGADTQYF.